Below are 20 T cell receptor beta chains sequenced from a single sample in a study of T cell changes during pregnancy in multiple sclerosis. The assay was immunoSEQ multiplex PCR, and TCRdb's table has in-frame clones only and misses some. The sample holds tens of thousands of clones, roughly 95% seen once. The sample consisted of peripheral blood, taken in the third trimester of pregnancy. These receptors were obtained from a female donor in good health, enrolled as a control in a pregnancy study.

The rearrangement uses TRBV7-2 and TRBJ2-7, with a tentative D call TRBD1 (5 bases). Germline V gene sequence: CDR1 SGHTA, CDR2 FQGNSA. Trimming removed 4 bases from V and 1 base from J, with 11 bases in between. The CDR3 totals 14 residues. CDR3 coding DNA: TGTGCCAGCAGCTACAGCAGGGATTCCTACGAGCAGTACTTC. It translates to CASSYSRDSYEQYF.

This clone was seen more than once but under ten times. V is TRBV21-1 and J is TRBJ2-1; TRBD2 reflects the table's D call only, with no check against the DNA. TRBV21-1 is listed as a pseudogene. CDR3 length: 18 residues. CDR3 bases: TGTGCCAGCAGCAAAGCGCTGTCCTCCTACCCCTCCTACAATGAGCAGTTCTTC. Its protein product is CASSKALSSYPSYNEQFF.

J is TRBJ2-5 and V is TRBV5-1; the D is unclear. The CDR3 spans 16 residues. Germline values: CDR1 SGHRS, CDR2 YFSETQ. V shed 0 bases and J shed 2 bases, with 14 bases lying between them. The chain's CDR3 is CASSLVAESGQETQYF. In DNA form, the CDR3 reads TGCGCCAGCAGCTTGGTGGCCGAATCGGGTCAAGAGACCCAGTACTTC.

The rearrangement links TRBV6-5 to TRBJ2-5; 8 nucleotides line up with TRBD1. CDR3 length equals 15 residues. The J segment lost 7 bases and the V segment lost 0 bases, leaving 7 bases of the junction unmatched. The germline CDR1 and CDR2 sequences are MNHEY and SVGAGI. CDR3 in amino acids: CASSYSTGQGATQYF. The CDR3 bases are TGTGCCAGCAGTTACTCTACCGGACAGGGAGCGACCCAGTACTTC.

This chain uses TRBV7-2 with TRBJ2-3; 7 nucleotides match TRBD2. This CDR3 comprises 17 residues. With V trimmed by 5 bases and J by 2 bases, 13 bases remained unmatched. From germline, CDR1 is SGHTA and CDR2 FQGNSA. CDR3 coding DNA: TGTGCCAGCAGCACCTACCTCGGACTAGTCTACACAGATACGCAGTATTTT. Encoded protein: CASSTYLGLVYTDTQYF.

The rearrangement links TRBV5-1 to TRBJ1-1; no clear D gene. The V gene's germline CDR1 is SGHRS and CDR2 YFSETQ. V shed 2 bases and J shed 8 bases, with 13 bases lying between them. The CDR3 runs 13 residues. This CDR3 reads CASSFTQPGEAFF. The CDR3 region has the DNA TGCGCCAGCAGCTTTACGCAACCGGGGGAAGCTTTCTTT.

The genes are TRBV28 and TRBJ1-3, with 9 nucleotides matching TRBD1. CDR1 and CDR2 from the germline V gene are MDHEN and SYDVKM. The CDR3 extends over 20 amino acids. V shed 3 bases and J 5 bases; nucleotides not matched to a gene: 20. CDR3 region: CASSFYGGSGDRAPRNTIYF. CDR3 sequence (DNA): TGTGCCAGCAGTTTCTATGGAGGGTCCGGGGACAGGGCCCCAAGAAACACCATATATTTT. Full variable domain (missing parts from reference TRBV28 and TRBJ1-3): DVKVTQSSRYLVKRTGEKVFLECVQDMDHENMFWYRQDPGLGLRLIYFSYDVKMKEKGDIPEGYSVSREKKERFSLILESASTNQTSMYLCASSFYGGSGDRAPRNTIYFGEGSWLTVV.

The chain carries TRBV21-1 and TRBJ2-1; the D call of TRBD2 is as the table states it, not checked on the DNA. TRBV21-1 is labeled a pseudogene. This CDR3 contains 16 residues. CDR3 nucleotides: TGTGCCAGCAGCAGGTTCGAGCGGACCTCCTACAATGAGCAGTTCTTC. It is translated as CASSRFERTSYNEQFF.

The V and J genes are TRBV5-1 and TRBJ2-5; D is perhaps TRBD2 (6 bases). This CDR3 is 15 amino acids long. Germline V CDR1 and CDR2: SGHRS, YFSETQ. Trimming removed 0 bases at V and 1 base at J, with 10 bases between. CDR3: CASSLDPGVQETQYF. The CDR3 region has the DNA TGCGCCAGCAGCTTGGACCCGGGAGTCCAAGAGACCCAGTACTTC.

This clone came up once. V gene TRBV10-3 combines with J gene TRBJ1-3, with 10 bases aligning to TRBD1. V lost 10 bases and J lost 2; bases outside the gene matches: 14. The CDR3 runs to 17 residues. Germline CDR1 ENHRY, CDR2 SYGVKD. In DNA form, the CDR3 reads TGTGCCACCACAGTGACAGGGGGCGGATGGGCTGGAAACACCATATATTTT. As protein: CATTVTGGGWAGNTIYF.

This sequence joins TRBV25-1 and TRBJ2-7; a possible D gene is TRBD2 (5 bases). This CDR3 has 13 amino acids. Germline CDR1 is MGHDK and CDR2 is SYGVNS. Trimming pared 6 bases from V and 1 base from J, leaving 10 bases between. The CDR3 DNA reads as TGTGCCAGCAGGGGGAGTATTTCCTACGAGCAGTACTTC. Protein: CASRGSISYEQYF.

This chain joins TRBV5-1 and TRBJ2-1; D possibly corresponds to TRBD1 (7 bases). V was cut by 4 bases and J by 2 bases, with 13 bases left in between. This CDR3 is built from 15 residues. CDR1 is SGHRS, CDR2 YFSETQ, per germline. The CDR3 DNA follows: TGCGCCAGCAGCCGGGGGACAGAACCCTACAATGAGCAGTTCTTC. Protein sequence: CASSRGTEPYNEQFF.

V and J are TRBV27 and TRBJ2-7, with D hard to call. CDR1 is MNHEY and CDR2 is SMNVEV in the germline V gene (reference sequence). The ends were cut back, 7 bases at V and 2 bases at J, with 21 bases in the middle. CDR3 length: 16 residues. CDR3 nucleotides: TGTGCCAGCATCGCCGAGGCCGGTGGCGAGACCTACGAGCAGTACTTC. It yields the protein CASIAEAGGETYEQYF.

CDR3 bases: TGCGCCAGTACAGGGGTCTGGACTCAGCCCCAGCATTTT. Amino acid sequence: CASTGVWTQPQHF. The chain has TRBV5-1 and TRBJ1-5, with TRBD1 matching over 7 bases. The CDR3 totals 13 residues. Trimming cost V 8 bases and J 6 bases; bases outside gene matches: 8. Germline values: CDR1 SGHRS, CDR2 YFSETQ.

The chain couples TRBV10-1 to TRBJ2-3, with 10 positions matching TRBD2. This CDR3 is 14 amino acids long. The junction had 4 bases not matched to a gene; V was cut back by 7 bases and J by 3 bases. CDR1 and CDR2 from the germline V gene are WNHNN and SYGVQD (reference sequence). The CDR3 sequence: CASILAGATDTQYF. Here the CDR3 DNA reads TGCGCCAGCATCCTAGCGGGAGCTACAGATACGCAGTATTTT.

This clone was recorded only once. The chain uses TRBV27 and TRBJ1-2; 7 nucleotides agree with TRBD1. J gave up 6 bases and V 3 bases, and 7 bases lay outside the gene matches. The germline gives CDR1 MNHEY, CDR2 SMNVEV (reference sequence). The CDR3 totals 14 residues. For the CDR3, the DNA is TGTGCCAGCAGTTTTACAGGGGCGAACCATGGCTACACCTTC. This gives the protein CASSFTGANHGYTF.

The chain couples TRBV30 to TRBJ2-7; D perhaps matches TRBD2 (6 bases). The CDR3 has 13 amino acids. Looked up from germline, CDR1 is GTSNPN and CDR2 is SVGIG (reference sequence). V was pared by 6 bases and J by 3 bases, with 15 bases between. The CDR3 sequence is CACHLAQNYEQYF. The DNA for the CDR3 is TGTGCCTGTCACCTAGCGCAAAACTACGAGCAGTACTTC.

The genes are TRBV19 and TRBJ2-1; 9 nucleotides agree with TRBD1. This CDR3 has 14 amino acids. Germline CDR1 and CDR2: LNHDA and SQIVND (reference sequence). The V and J ends lost 3 bases and 8 bases, in that order; junction bases with no gene match: 5. The CDR3 protein is CASSIGTGMDEQFF. The CDR3 DNA is TGTGCCAGTAGTATCGGGACAGGGATGGATGAGCAGTTCTTC.

This rearrangement joins TRBV5-1 to TRBJ2-6, with D possibly being TRBD2 (5 bases). CDR1 and CDR2 from the germline V gene are SGHRS and YFSETQ. CDR3 length equals 17 residues. Trimming removed 1 base at V and 0 bases at J, with 11 bases between. CDR3 region: CASSLQAAGSGANVLTF. The CDR3 DNA is TGCGCCAGCAGCTTGCAAGCGGCCGGCTCTGGGGCCAACGTCCTGACTTTC.

The gene calls are TRBV6-5 and TRBJ2-7, with a tentative D call TRBD1 (5 bases). The CDR3 consists of 14 residues. The V end was cut by 5 bases, the J end by 4 bases, with 15 bases between. Germline CDR1 is MNHEY and CDR2 is SVGAGI. Written as DNA, the CDR3 is TGTGCCAGCAGTCAAAATGGGGCCGGTTACGAGCAGTACTTC. It translates to CASSQNGAGYEQYF.